Listed below are T cell receptor beta chains from one sample, sequenced in a study of human T cells and chemical hapten exposure. TCRdb re-called the RACE reads through MiXCR, storing one row per CDR3 protein. The sample records 85,000 to 130,000 distinct CDR3 sequences, 9% to 15% being singletons. Sequenced material: whole blood, taken in connection with sensitization to the hapten diphenylcyclopropenone (DPC). All receptors derive from a woman aged 45 to 65 with alopecia areata. Some clones in this sample may be carry-over from other donors' samples. The CDR3 runs from the conserved cysteine through the conserved F or W. D genes are given only for firm matches. Clone size is given for some rows only: seen once, a few or many times, or a class if the clone is expanded.

j_call,cdr3_length,d_call,v_call,clone_size,cdr3_nt,cdr3_aa
TRBJ2-2,16,TRBD2,TRBV7-6,NA,TGTGCCAGCAGCTTAAGAGGGACTACCAACACCGGGGAGCTGTTTTTT,CASSLRGTTNTGELFF
TRBJ1-3,18,NA,TRBV4-2,NA,TGTGCCAGCAGCCAAGATCGTATAAAGGTACTCTCTGGAAACACCATATATTTT,CASSQDRIKVLSGNTIYF
TRBJ2-3,15,TRBD1,TRBV6-6,few,TGTGCCAGTCTAGGACAGGGTAGCCCCACCAATACGCAGTATTTT,CASLGQGSPTNTQYF
TRBJ1-6,13,NA,TRBV6-2/TRBV6-3,many,TGTGCCGGGCGCCGTCCAGGCTATTCACCCCTCCACTTT,CAGRRPGYSPLHF
TRBJ1-6,12,NA,TRBV2,NA,TGTGCCAGTTTAAACTGGGGTTCACCCCTCCACTTT,CASLNWGSPLHF
TRBJ1-2,16,TRBD1,TRBV6-5,NA,TGTGCCAGCAGTTACTCGCAAGGACAGGGTGGCTATGGCTACACCTTC,CASSYSQGQGGYGYTF
TRBJ1-6,14,NA,TRBV7-6,many,TGTGCCAGCAGCTTAGATAAAGATAATTCACCCCTCCACTTT,CASSLDKDNSPLHF
TRBJ2-1,17,TRBD2,TRBV15,many,TGTGCCACCAGCAGAGAGCCGCTAGCGGGGGGACCCAATGAGCAGTTCTTC,CATSREPLAGGPNEQFF
TRBJ2-3,17,TRBD1,TRBV4-3,NA,TGCGCCAGCAGCCAAGATCTGAGGGGGCCGAGCACAGATACGCAGTATTTT,CASSQDLRGPSTDTQYF
TRBJ2-5,13,NA,TRBV28,NA,TGTGCCAGCCTACAAGGGTTCCAAGAGACCCAGTACTTC,CASLQGFQETQYF
TRBJ1-1,16,NA,TRBV4-3,few,TGCGCCAGCAGCCAAGCTGCGGCAGGTCGCTACACTGAAGCTTTCTTT,CASSQAAAGRYTEAFF
TRBJ1-1,14,NA,TRBV5-4,many,TGTGCCAGCAGCCCGGGACAACGTGATACTGAAGCTTTCTTT,CASSPGQRDTEAFF
TRBJ2-7,15,TRBD2,TRBV2,many,TGTGCCAGCCTAAATGAGGCTAGCGGGAGTTTCAAGCAGTACTTC,CASLNEASGSFKQYF
TRBJ2-5,17,TRBD2,TRBV5-1,few,TGCGCCAGCAGCTTCCGGGGACTAGCGGAGACGGAAGAGACCCAGTACTTC,CASSFRGLAETEETQYF
TRBJ2-2,13,NA,TRBV29-1,few,TGCAGCGGGCAGGGGACGGGCACCGGGGAGCTGTTTTTT,CSGQGTGTGELFF
TRBJ2-1,14,NA,TRBV6-2/TRBV6-3,many,TGTGCCAGCAGTAACAATTATCAGGGGAATGAGCAGTTCTTC,CASSNNYQGNEQFF